Below are 10 T cell receptor beta chains sequenced from a single sample in a study of control samples from healthy donors and cancer patients. Measured with immunoSEQ multiplex PCR; TCRdb has only the in-frame clones, and not every one. The data show approximately 190,000 clones, about nine tenths seen once. The specimen was blood. The receptor source for this set is a young man in good health.

The chain has TRBV3-1 (or the pseudogene TRBV3-2) and TRBJ2-6; D is ambiguous. Trimming took 1 base from V and 0 from J, leaving 7 bases between them. This CDR3 is built from 16 residues. The germline V gene has CDR1 LGHDT and CDR2 YNNKEL (reference sequence). CDR3 amino acids: CASSQVRNSGANVLTF. The DNA for the CDR3 is TGTGCCAGCAGCCAAGTTCGGAACTCTGGGGCCAACGTCCTGACTTTC.

J is TRBJ2-3 and V is TRBV29-1, with 8 bases matching TRBD1. Germline CDR1 is SQVTM and CDR2 is ANQGSEA. Losses at the gene ends were 3 bases for V and 4 bases for J; bases not matched to a gene: 9. This CDR3 is built from 15 residues. The CDR3 nucleotides read TGCAGCGTTGATATGGACAGGGTGAACGCAGATACGCAGTATTTT. This encodes CSVDMDRVNADTQYF.

The rearrangement links TRBV25-1 to TRBJ1-3; 8 nucleotides align to TRBD1. The CDR3 is made up of 14 amino acids. CDR1 MGHDK and CDR2 SYGVNS come from the germline V gene. Trimming removed 4 bases from V and 5 bases from J; junction bases left unmatched: 4. Here the CDR3 reads CASSARTGRNTIYF. In DNA, the CDR3 is TGTGCCAGCAGTGCTAGGACAGGGAGAAACACCATATATTTT.

The genes are TRBV9 and TRBJ2-5; D not resolved. V was clipped by 4 bases and J by 3 bases, with 4 bases between them. Per the germline V gene, CDR1 is SGDLS and CDR2 is YYNGEE. This CDR3 spans 11 amino acids. In nucleotides, the CDR3 is TGTGCCAGCAGCATAGAAGAGACCCAGTACTTC. Translation gives CASSIEETQYF.

The gene calls are TRBV24-1 and TRBJ2-1; 9 bases agree with TRBD1. Trimming at V came to 2 bases and at J to 7 bases, leaving 8 bases not matched to a gene. The CDR3 spans 16 residues. The germline V gene encodes CDR1 KGHDR and CDR2 SFDVKD. The CDR3 is CATSDSGTGRRNEQFF. CDR3 sequence (DNA): TGTGCCACCAGTGATTCCGGGACAGGGAGGCGGAATGAGCAGTTCTTC.

The J gene is TRBJ2-1, the V gene TRBV6-5; D remains unclear. CDR1 MNHEY and CDR2 SVGAGI come from the germline V gene. This CDR3 spans 14 amino acids. V dropped 3 bases and J dropped 8 bases, with 14 bases sitting between them. The DNA for the CDR3 is TGTGCCAGCAGTTATCTTGGGCTAGGCGATGAGCAGTTCTTC. It yields the protein CASSYLGLGDEQFF.

V usage is TRBV3-1 (or the pseudogene TRBV3-2) and J usage is TRBJ2-2; the D gene could be TRBD1 or TRBD2 (5 bases each). The germline V gene encodes CDR1 LGHDT and CDR2 YNNKEL (reference sequence). Trimming cost V 5 bases and J 4 bases, with 14 bases left between them. This CDR3 region has 15 residues. Written as DNA, the CDR3 is TGTGCCAGCAGCACCCGGGGACCGGGCACCGGGGAGCTGTTTTTT. It is translated as CASSTRGPGTGELFF.

V is TRBV9 and J is TRBJ2-5; 10 bases are a match to TRBD1. Trimming at V came to 4 bases and at J to 6 bases, leaving 6 bases not matched to a gene. In germline, CDR1 is SGDLS, CDR2 YYNGEE. The CDR3 has 14 residues. The CDR3 spells CASSPGTGVQTQYF. The DNA for the CDR3 is TGTGCCAGCAGCCCAGGGACAGGGGTACAGACCCAGTACTTC.

The V gene is TRBV6-1, the J gene TRBJ1-5; 9 bases match TRBD1. The length of the CDR3 is 16 residues. The J segment lost 2 bases and the V segment lost 3 bases, leaving 5 bases of the junction unmatched. Germline CDR1 MNHNS, CDR2 SASEGT. CDR3 bases: TGTGCCAGCAGTGAGAGGGACAGGGCTGGCAATCAGCCCCAGCATTTT. This translates into CASSERDRAGNQPQHF.

The chain employs TRBV4-3 and TRBJ1-1; tentative D call: TRBD1 (5 bases). V was pared by 1 base and J by 4 bases, with 19 bases between. The CDR3 totals 17 residues. Per germline, CDR1 LGHNA and CDR2 YSLEER. The CDR3 sequence: CASSQGREGLTGTEAFF. CDR3 nucleotide sequence: TGCGCCAGCAGCCAAGGAAGGGAGGGACTAACCGGCACTGAAGCTTTCTTT.